Following are 10 T cell receptor beta chains from one sample sequenced in a study of blood T cell repertoires in COVID-19. This table comes from immunoSEQ multiplex PCR, and its TCRdb copy is limited to in-frame clones, with some not included. The sample has 88,000 or so clones; around 86% are singletons. Sequences were obtained from peripheral blood. The receptors derive from a man between 60 and 75 years old with acute or convalescent COVID-19.

This clone was seen only once. The V call is TRBV6-1, the J call TRBJ2-1, with 7 bases identical to TRBD1. Germline-derived CDR1 and CDR2 are MNHNS and SASEGT. J lost 6 bases, V lost 2 bases, and 7 bases had no gene match. The CDR3 has 15 amino acids. The CDR3: CASSEYRGHRNEQFF. CDR3 DNA sequence: TGTGCCAGCAGTGAATACAGGGGTCACCGCAATGAGCAGTTCTTC.

The chain is built from TRBV30 and TRBJ1-2; no clear D. CDR3 length equals 11 residues. CDR1 and CDR2 from the germline V gene are GTSNPN and SVGIG (reference sequence). Trimming removed 2 bases at V and 8 bases at J, with 9 bases between. Here the CDR3 reads CAWSFQAGYTF. The CDR3 coding sequence is TGTGCCTGGAGTTTTCAGGCAGGCTACACCTTC.

V gene TRBV2 combines with J gene TRBJ1-2, with 8 bases lining up with TRBD1. The V segment lost 6 bases and the J segment 3 bases; nucleotides outside the gene matches: 9. The CDR3 is made up of 15 amino acids. Germline lookup yields CDR1 SNHLY and CDR2 FYNNEI. CDR3 sequence reads: CASRLGQGRDYGYTF. The CDR3 bases are TGTGCCAGCAGGTTAGGACAGGGACGAGACTATGGCTACACCTTC.

The chain joins TRBV7-8 to TRBJ1-6; D unresolved. Trimming shortened V by 9 bases and J by 4 bases, and 7 bases separated the two germline ends. This CDR3 region has 12 residues. Germline V CDR1 and CDR2: SGHVS, FQNEAQ. Written as DNA, the CDR3 is TGTGCCAGTGGGCCGTATAATTCACCCCTCCACTTT. Its protein is CASGPYNSPLHF.

This chain uses TRBV6-5 with TRBJ2-1; 9 positions match TRBD2. The CDR3 totals 15 residues. V dropped 6 bases and J dropped 7; count of bases not matched to a gene: 10. Germline CDR1 and CDR2: MNHEY and SVGAGI. As DNA, the CDR3 is TGTGCCAGCAGGGAGCGGGGGGACGTAGGGAATGAGCAGTTCTTC. This codes for CASRERGDVGNEQFF.

The chain links TRBV5-1 to TRBJ1-1; TRBD1 matches at 9 bases. Germline values: CDR1 SGHRS, CDR2 YFSETQ. The CDR3 length is 13 residues. V lost 5 bases and J lost 6; bases outside the gene matches: 5. In DNA, the CDR3 is TGCGCCAGCAGGGGAACAGGGGGCTCTGAAGCTTTCTTT. It codes for CASRGTGGSEAFF.

The rearrangement links TRBV3-1 (or the pseudogene TRBV3-2) to TRBJ2-1; 11 nucleotides line up with TRBD2. Germline-derived CDR1 and CDR2 are LGHDT and YNNKEL (reference sequence). Unmatched junction bases numbered 2, after V lost 4 bases and J lost 6 bases. This CDR3 contains 14 residues. CDR3 DNA: TGTGCCAGCAGCCGACTAGCGGGGAGCAATGAGCAGTTCTTC. This gives the protein CASSRLAGSNEQFF.

The chain employs TRBV20-1 and TRBJ2-4, with a possible D match to TRBD2 (5 bases). The germline V gene has CDR1 DFQATT and CDR2 SNEGSKA (reference sequence). The germline V and J ends were trimmed by 3 bases and 5 bases, with 11 bases remaining between them. The CDR3 is 13 residues long. CDR3 DNA: TGCAGTGCTAGTCGGGGTTGGGAAAACATTCAGTACTTC. It yields the protein CSASRGWENIQYF.

The chain recombines TRBV9 with TRBJ1-6; D might be TRBD1 (6 bases). The CDR3 consists of 14 residues. Trimming stripped 4 bases from V and 8 bases from J, with 13 bases between. CDR1 is SGDLS, CDR2 YYNGEE, per germline. The CDR3 DNA reads TGTGCCAGCAGCCAGGGGCGGGTGGATTCACCCCTCCACTTT. Residues: CASSQGRVDSPLHF.

The V call is TRBV30, the J call TRBJ2-1; no reliable D call. The CDR3 is 14 residues long. In germline, CDR1 is GTSNPN, CDR2 SVGIG (reference sequence). V gave up 4 bases and J gave up 1 base, with 11 bases separating them. The CDR3 here is CAWKRDTSYNEQFF. The CDR3, as DNA: TGTGCCTGGAAGAGAGATACTTCCTACAATGAGCAGTTCTTC.